A selection of T cell receptor beta chains follows, all from one sample in a study of T cell responses to AZD1222 COVID-19 vaccine. Clones were read by immunoSEQ multiplex PCR, and TCRdb kept only the in-frame ones, dropping some. The sample carries around 140,000 clones, 90% recorded once. The specimen comprised peripheral blood, sampled on day 0 of AZD1222 vaccination. The origin of the receptors is an adult in good health. Both conserved end residues are part of each CDR3. D genes are given only for firm matches.

CDR3 protein,CDR3 DNA,CDR3 length,V gene,D gene,J gene
CASSRTVSTGELFF,TGTGCCAGCAGTAGGACAGTAAGCACCGGGGAGCTGTTTTTT,14,TRBV6-5,NA,TRBJ2-2
CAISANTDTQYF,TGTGCCATCAGTGCTAACACAGATACGCAGTATTTT,12,TRBV10-3,NA,TRBJ2-3
CASSPPRGRNTEAFF,TGCGCCAGCAGTCCCCCGAGGGGCCGTAACACTGAAGCTTTCTTT,15,TRBV23-1,NA,TRBJ1-1
CASSLGVRDRVNSPLHF,TGTGCCAGCAGCTTAGGAGTCCGGGACAGAGTTAATTCACCCCTCCACTTT,17,TRBV7-8,TRBD1,TRBJ1-6
CASRLDRGYEQYF,TGTGCCAGCAGGCTGGACAGGGGCTACGAGCAGTACTTC,13,TRBV27,TRBD1,TRBJ2-7
CASSVEPGANVLTF,TGTGCCAGCAGCGTAGAACCCGGGGCCAACGTCCTGACTTTC,14,TRBV9,NA,TRBJ2-6
CASSIIRAGGRQETQYF,TGTGCCAGTAGTATAATCCGGGCGGGGGGCCGCCAAGAGACCCAGTACTTC,17,TRBV19,TRBD2,TRBJ2-5
CASSPTSGNRGGYGYTF,TGTGCCAGCAGCCCTACATCCGGGAACAGAGGGGGCTATGGCTACACCTTC,17,TRBV5-4,NA,TRBJ1-2
CASRRDRSGANVLTF,TGTGCCAGCAGGCGCGACAGGTCGGGGGCCAACGTCCTGACTTTC,15,TRBV7-3,NA,TRBJ2-6
CASSQGLAGGPDTQYF,TGTGCCAGCAGCCAGGGACTAGCGGGGGGGCCAGATACGCAGTATTTT,16,TRBV4-2,TRBD2,TRBJ2-3
CASWQGNEQFF,TGTGCCAGTTGGCAGGGAAATGAGCAGTTCTTC,11,TRBV19,NA,TRBJ2-1
CASSLAGQGPTGELFF,TGTGCCAGCAGTTTAGCGGGACAGGGGCCCACCGGGGAGCTGTTTTTT,16,TRBV28,TRBD1,TRBJ2-2
CASSTGGTSYNEQFF,TGCGCCAGCAGCACCGGGGGAACCTCCTACAATGAGCAGTTCTTC,15,TRBV5-1,NA,TRBJ2-1
CASSSGNTGELFF,TGTGCCAGCAGTTCCGGTAACACCGGGGAGCTGTTTTTT,13,TRBV6-5,NA,TRBJ2-2
CASSFYGGELGQPQHF,TGTGCCAGCAGCTTTTACGGGGGCGAATTGGGACAGCCCCAGCATTTT,16,TRBV5-5,NA,TRBJ1-5
CASRPSEGYEQYF,TGCGCCAGCAGGCCCAGCGAAGGTTACGAGCAGTACTTC,13,TRBV10-2,NA,TRBJ2-7
CASSLLPGGSGNTIYF,TGTGCCAGCAGCTTGTTGCCGGGGGGCTCTGGAAACACCATATATTTT,16,TRBV5-4,NA,TRBJ1-3
CASSPANTGGNQPQHF,TGTGCCAGCTCACCCGCAAACACAGGGGGCAATCAGCCCCAGCATTTT,16,TRBV18,TRBD1,TRBJ1-5
CASSLNQGAGGRPLHF,TGTGCCAGCAGTTTGAACCAGGGGGCTGGGGGTAGGCCCCTCCACTTT,16,TRBV27,TRBD1,TRBJ1-6